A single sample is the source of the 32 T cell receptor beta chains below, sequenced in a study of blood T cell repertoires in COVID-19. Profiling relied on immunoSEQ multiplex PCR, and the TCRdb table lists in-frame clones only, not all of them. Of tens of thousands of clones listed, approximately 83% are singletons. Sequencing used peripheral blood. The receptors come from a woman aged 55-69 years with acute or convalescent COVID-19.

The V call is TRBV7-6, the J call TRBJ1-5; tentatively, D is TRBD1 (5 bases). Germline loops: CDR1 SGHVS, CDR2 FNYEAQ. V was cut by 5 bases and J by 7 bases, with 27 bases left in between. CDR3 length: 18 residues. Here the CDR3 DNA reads TGTGCCAGCAGCCGTCACTCCTCGGCGGGGGGTGAGGGACAGCCCCAGCATTTT. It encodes CASSRHSSAGGEGQPQHF.

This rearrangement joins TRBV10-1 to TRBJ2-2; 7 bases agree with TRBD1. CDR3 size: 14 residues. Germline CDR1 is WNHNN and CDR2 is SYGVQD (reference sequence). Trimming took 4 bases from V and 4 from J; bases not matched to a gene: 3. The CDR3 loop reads CASSGGQVTGELFF. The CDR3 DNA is TGCGCCAGCAGTGGCGGACAGGTCACCGGGGAGCTGTTTTTT.

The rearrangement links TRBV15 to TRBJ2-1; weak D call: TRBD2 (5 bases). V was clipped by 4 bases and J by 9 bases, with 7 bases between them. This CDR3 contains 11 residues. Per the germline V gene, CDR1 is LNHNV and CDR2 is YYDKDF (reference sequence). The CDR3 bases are TGTGCCACCAGCACTGCGGGTGAGCAGTTCTTC. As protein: CATSTAGEQFF.

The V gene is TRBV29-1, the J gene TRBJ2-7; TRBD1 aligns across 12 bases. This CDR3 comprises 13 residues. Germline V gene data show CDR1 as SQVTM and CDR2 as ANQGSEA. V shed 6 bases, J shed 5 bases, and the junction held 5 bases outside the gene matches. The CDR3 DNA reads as TGCAGCGTGGAGGGACAGGGGGCCCACGAGCAGTACTTC. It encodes CSVEGQGAHEQYF.

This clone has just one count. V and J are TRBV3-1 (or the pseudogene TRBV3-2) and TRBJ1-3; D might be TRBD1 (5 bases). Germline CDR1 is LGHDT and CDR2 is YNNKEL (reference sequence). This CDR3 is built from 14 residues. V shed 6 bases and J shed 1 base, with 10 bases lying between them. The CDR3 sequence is CASSPGYSGNTIYF. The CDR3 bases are TGTGCCAGCAGTCCAGGGTATTCTGGAAACACCATATATTTT.

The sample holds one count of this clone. The DNA for the CDR3 is TGTGCCAGCAGCCAACAGAGGGACAGTAACTATGGCTACACCTTC. Its protein is CASSQQRDSNYGYTF. V and J are TRBV4-2 and TRBJ1-2; 7 bases are shared with TRBD1. CDR1 LGHNA and CDR2 YNFKEQ come from the germline V gene. Trimming removed 2 bases from V and 1 base from J; junction bases left unmatched: 4. CDR3 length: 15 amino acids.

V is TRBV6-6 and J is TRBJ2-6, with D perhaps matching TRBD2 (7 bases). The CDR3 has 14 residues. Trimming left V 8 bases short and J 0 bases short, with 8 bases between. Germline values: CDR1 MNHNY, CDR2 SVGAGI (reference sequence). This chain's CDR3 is CASGGASGANVLTF. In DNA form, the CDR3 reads TGTGCCAGCGGGGGGGCCTCTGGGGCCAACGTCCTGACTTTC.

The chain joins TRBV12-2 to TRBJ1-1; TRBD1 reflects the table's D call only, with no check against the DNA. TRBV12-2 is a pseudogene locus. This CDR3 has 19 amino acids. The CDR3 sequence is CASRSQSPRDRGLCTEAFF. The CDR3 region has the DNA TGTGCAAGTCGCTCCCAGAGTCCCCGGGACAGGGGCTTGTGCACTGAAGCTTTCTTT.

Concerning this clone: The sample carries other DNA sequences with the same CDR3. DNA of the CDR3: TGCGCCAGCAGCCCGACAGGGGGAGATCTTTATGGCTACACCTTC. As protein: CASSPTGGDLYGYTF. The chain employs TRBV5-1 and TRBJ1-2, with 9 nucleotides matching TRBD1. The CDR3 is made up of 15 amino acids. The junction had 9 bases not matched to a gene; V was cut back by 4 bases and J by 5 bases. Germline V gene lookup returns CDR1 SGHRS and CDR2 YFSETQ.

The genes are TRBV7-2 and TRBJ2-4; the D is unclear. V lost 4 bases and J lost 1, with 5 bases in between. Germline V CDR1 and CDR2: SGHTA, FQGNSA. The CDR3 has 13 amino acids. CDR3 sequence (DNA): TGTGCCAGCAGCTCGTTCGCCAAAAACATTCAGTACTTC. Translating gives CASSSFAKNIQYF.

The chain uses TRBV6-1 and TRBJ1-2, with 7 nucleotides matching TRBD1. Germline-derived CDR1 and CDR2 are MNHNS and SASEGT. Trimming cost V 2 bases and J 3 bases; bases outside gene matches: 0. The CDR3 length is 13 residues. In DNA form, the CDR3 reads TGTGCCAGCAGTGAAACAGGGGACTATGGCTACACCTTC. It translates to CASSETGDYGYTF.

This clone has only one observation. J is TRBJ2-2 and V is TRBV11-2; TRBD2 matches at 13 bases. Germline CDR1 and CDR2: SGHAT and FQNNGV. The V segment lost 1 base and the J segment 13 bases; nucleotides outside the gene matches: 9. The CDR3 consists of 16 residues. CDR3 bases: TGTGCCAGCAGCTTAGGACTAGCGGGGGGCCCCTCATGGCTGTTTTTT. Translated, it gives CASSLGLAGGPSWLFF.

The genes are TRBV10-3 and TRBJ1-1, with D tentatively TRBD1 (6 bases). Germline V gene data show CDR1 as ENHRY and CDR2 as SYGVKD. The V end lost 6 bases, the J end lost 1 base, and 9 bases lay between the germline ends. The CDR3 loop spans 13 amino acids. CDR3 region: CAIRWTENTEAFF. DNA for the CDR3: TGTGCCATCAGGTGGACAGAGAACACTGAAGCTTTCTTT.

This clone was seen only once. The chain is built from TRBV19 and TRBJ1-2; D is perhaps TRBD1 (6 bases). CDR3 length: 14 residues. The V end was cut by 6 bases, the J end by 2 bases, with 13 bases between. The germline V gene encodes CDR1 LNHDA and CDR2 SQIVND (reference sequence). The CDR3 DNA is TGTGCCAGTAGCCCCCCCGGACAGAACTATGGCTACACCTTC. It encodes CASSPPGQNYGYTF.

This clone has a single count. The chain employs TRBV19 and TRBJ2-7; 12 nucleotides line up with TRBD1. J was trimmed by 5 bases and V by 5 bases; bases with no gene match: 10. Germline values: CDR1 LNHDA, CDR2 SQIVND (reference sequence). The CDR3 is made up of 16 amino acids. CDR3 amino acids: CASSFYTGTGGHEQYF. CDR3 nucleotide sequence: TGTGCCAGTAGTTTCTATACCGGGACAGGGGGCCACGAGCAGTACTTC. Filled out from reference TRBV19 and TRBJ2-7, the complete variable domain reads DGGITQSPKYLFRKEGQNVTLSCEQNLNHDAMYWYRQDPGQGLRLIYYSQIVNDFQKGDIAEGYSVSREKKESFPLTVTSAQKNPTAFYLCASSFYTGTGGHEQYFGPGTRLTVT.

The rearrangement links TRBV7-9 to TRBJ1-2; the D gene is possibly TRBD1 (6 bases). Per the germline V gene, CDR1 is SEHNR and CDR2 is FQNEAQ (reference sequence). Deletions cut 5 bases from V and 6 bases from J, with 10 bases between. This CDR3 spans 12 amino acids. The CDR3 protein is CASSRTENGYTF. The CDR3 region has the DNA TGTGCCAGCAGCCGGACAGAGAATGGCTACACCTTC.

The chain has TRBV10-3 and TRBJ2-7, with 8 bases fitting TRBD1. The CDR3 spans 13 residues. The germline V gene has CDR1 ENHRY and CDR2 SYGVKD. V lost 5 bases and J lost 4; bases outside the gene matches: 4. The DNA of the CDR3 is TGTGCCATCAGTCAGGGGGCCGGTTACGAGCAGTACTTC. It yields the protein CAISQGAGYEQYF.

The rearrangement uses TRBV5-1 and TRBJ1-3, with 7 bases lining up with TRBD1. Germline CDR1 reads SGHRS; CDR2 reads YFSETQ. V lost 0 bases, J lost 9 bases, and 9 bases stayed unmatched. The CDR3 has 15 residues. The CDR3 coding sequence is TGCGCCAGCAGCTTGGGCGACAGGGAGGCAAGCACCATATATTTT. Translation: CASSLGDREASTIYF.

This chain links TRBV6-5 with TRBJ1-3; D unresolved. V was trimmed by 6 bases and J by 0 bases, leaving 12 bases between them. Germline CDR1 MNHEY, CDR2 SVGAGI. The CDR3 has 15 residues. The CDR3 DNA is TGTGCCAGCAGCCCCCTCCCCCTCTCTGGAAACACCATATATTTT. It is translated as CASSPLPLSGNTIYF.

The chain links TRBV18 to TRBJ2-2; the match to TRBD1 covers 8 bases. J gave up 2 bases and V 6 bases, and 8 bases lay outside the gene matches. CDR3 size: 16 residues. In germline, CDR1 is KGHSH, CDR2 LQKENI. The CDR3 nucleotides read TGTGCCAGCTCTCGCGGCAGGGGGCGAAACACCGGGGAGCTGTTTTTT. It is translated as CASSRGRGRNTGELFF.

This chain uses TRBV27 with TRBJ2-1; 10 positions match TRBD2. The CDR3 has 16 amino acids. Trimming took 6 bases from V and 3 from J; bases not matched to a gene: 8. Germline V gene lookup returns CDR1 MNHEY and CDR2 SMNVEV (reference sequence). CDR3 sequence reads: CASRPPSGGLYNEQFF. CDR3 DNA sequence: TGTGCCAGCAGACCGCCTAGCGGGGGCCTCTACAATGAGCAGTTCTTC.

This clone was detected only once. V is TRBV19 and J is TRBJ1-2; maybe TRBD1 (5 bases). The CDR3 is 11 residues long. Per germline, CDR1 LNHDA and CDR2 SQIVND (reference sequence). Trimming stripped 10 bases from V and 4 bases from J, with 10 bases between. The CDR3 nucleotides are TGTGCCACCCTAGGGGTCTATGGCTACACCTTC. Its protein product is CATLGVYGYTF.

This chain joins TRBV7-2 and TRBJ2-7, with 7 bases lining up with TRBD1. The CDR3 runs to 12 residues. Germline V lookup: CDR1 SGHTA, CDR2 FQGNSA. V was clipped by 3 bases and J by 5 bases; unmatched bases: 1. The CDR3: CASSLTGNEQYF. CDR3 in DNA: TGTGCCAGCAGCTTGACAGGGAACGAGCAGTACTTC.

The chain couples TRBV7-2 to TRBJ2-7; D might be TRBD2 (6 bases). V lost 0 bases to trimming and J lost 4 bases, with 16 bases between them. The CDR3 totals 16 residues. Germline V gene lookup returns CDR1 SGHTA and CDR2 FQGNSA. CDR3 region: CASSLAGGLTMYEQYF. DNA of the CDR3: TGTGCCAGCAGCTTAGCGGGGGGTCTAACGATGTACGAGCAGTACTTC.

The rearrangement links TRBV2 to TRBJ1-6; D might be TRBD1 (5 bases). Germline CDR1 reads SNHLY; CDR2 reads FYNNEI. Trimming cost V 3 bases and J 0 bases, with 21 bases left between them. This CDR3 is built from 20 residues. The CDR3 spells CASSDFPGPRGFSYNSPLHF. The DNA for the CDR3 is TGTGCCAGCAGTGATTTTCCGGGACCTCGGGGGTTCTCCTATAATTCACCCCTCCACTTT.

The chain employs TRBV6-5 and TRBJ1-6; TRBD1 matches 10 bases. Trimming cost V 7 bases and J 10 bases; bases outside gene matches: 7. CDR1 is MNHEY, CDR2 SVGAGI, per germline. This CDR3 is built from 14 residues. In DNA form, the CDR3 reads TGTGCCAGCACCCCGGGACAGGGGAACTCACCCCTCCACTTT. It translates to CASTPGQGNSPLHF.

The DNA for the CDR3 is TGTGCCTTTCGACAGGGAGACTCCTACAATGAGCAGTTCTTC. This codes for CAFRQGDSYNEQFF. The chain joins TRBV7-9 to TRBJ2-1; 7 bases match TRBD1. CDR1 and CDR2 (germline): SEHNR, FQNEAQ (reference sequence). This CDR3 has 14 residues. Unmatched junction bases numbered 7, after V lost 11 bases and J lost 0 bases. The complete variable domain, with remaining parts taken from reference TRBV7-9 and TRBJ2-1, reads DTGVSQNPRHKITKRGQNVTFRCDPISEHNRLYWYRQTLGQGPEFLTYFQNEAQLEKSRLLSDRFSAERPKGSFSTLEIQRTEQGDSAMYLCAFRQGDSYNEQFFGPGTRLTVL.

The CDR3 is CASSGTGGYQETQYF. In DNA, the CDR3 is TGTGCCAGCAGCGGGACAGGGGGGTACCAAGAGACCCAGTACTTC. V usage is TRBV2 and J usage is TRBJ2-5, with 11 bases identical to TRBD1. The CDR3 runs 15 residues. Trimming cost V 6 bases and J 0 bases; bases outside gene matches: 3. Germline assignment: CDR1 SNHLY and CDR2 FYNNEI.

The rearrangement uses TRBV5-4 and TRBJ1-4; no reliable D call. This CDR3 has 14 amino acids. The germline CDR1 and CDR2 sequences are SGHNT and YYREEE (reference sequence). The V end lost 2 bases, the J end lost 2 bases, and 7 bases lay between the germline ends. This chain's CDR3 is CASSFQATNEKLFF. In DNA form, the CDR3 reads TGTGCCAGCAGCTTTCAGGCCACTAATGAAAAACTGTTTTTT.

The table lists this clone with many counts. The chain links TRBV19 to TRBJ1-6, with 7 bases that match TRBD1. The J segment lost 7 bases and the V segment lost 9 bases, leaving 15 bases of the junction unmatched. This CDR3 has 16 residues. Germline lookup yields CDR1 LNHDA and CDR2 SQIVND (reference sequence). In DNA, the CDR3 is TGTGCCAGCCGCGTAGGGTTGACAGGGAGGAATTCACCCCTCCACTTT. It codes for CASRVGLTGRNSPLHF.

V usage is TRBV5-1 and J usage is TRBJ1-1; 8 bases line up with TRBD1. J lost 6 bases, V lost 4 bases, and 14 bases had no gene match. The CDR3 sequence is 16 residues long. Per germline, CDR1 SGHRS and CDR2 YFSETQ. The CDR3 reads CASSPRPTGGFSEAFF. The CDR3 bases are TGCGCCAGCAGCCCTCGTCCCACAGGGGGTTTTTCTGAAGCTTTCTTT.

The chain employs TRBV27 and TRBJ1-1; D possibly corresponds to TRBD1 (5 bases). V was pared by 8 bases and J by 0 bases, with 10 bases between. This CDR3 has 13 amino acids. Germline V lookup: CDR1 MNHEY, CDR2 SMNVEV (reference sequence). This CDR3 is CASSDRMNTEAFF. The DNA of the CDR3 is TGTGCCAGCTCCGACAGAATGAACACTGAAGCTTTCTTT.